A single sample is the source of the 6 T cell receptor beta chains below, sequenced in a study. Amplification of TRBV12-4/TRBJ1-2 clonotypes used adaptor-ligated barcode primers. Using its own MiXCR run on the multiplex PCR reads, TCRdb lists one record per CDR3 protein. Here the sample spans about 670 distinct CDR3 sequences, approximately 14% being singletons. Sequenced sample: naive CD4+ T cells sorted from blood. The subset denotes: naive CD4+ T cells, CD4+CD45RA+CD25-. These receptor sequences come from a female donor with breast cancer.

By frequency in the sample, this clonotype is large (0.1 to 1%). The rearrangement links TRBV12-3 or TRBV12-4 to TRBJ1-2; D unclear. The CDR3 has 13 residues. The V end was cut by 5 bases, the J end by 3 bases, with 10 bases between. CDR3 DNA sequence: TGTGCCAGCAGTGCGGGTTACGACTATGGCTACACCTTC. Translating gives CASSAGYDYGYTF.

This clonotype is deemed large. The CDR3 loop reads CASSHDSNYGYTF. CDR3 sequence (DNA): TGTGCCAGCAGTCACGACAGTAACTATGGCTACACCTTC. The rearrangement joins TRBV12-3 or TRBV12-4 to TRBJ1-2, with a possible D match to TRBD1 (5 bases). This CDR3 contains 13 residues. The germline V and J ends were trimmed by 5 bases and 1 base, with 8 bases remaining between them.

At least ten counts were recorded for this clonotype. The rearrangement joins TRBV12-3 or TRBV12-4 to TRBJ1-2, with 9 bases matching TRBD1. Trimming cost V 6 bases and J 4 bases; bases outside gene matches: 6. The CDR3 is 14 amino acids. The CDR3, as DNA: TGTGCCAGCAGCCCGACGGGACAGGGCTATGGCTACACCTTC. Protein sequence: CASSPTGQGYGYTF.

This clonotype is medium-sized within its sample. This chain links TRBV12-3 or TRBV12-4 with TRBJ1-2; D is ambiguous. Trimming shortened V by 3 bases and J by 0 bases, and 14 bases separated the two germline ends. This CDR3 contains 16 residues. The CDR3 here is CASSFRVGAANYGYTF. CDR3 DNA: TGTGCCAGCAGTTTCCGGGTTGGTGCAGCTAACTATGGCTACACCTTC.

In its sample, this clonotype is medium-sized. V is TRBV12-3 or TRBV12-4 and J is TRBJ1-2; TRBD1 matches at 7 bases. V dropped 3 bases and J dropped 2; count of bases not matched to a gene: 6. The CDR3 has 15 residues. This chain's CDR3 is CASSFYRGGNYGYTF. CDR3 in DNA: TGTGCCAGCAGTTTCTACAGGGGAGGAAACTATGGCTACACCTTC.

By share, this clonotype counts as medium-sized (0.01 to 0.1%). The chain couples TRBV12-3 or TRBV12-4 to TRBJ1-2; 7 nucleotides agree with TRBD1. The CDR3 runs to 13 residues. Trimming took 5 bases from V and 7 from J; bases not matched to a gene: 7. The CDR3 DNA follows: TGTGCCAGCAGTCAGGACAGGCGCCTTGGCTACACCTTC. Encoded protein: CASSQDRRLGYTF.